The present entry profiles one TCR beta chain with its context. Its antigen is as yet unknown. The data belong to a study of T-cell memory formation after mild COVID-19. In the study overall: TCR clusters were mostly donor specific.

TCRalpha and TCRbeta libraries used 5'RACE with constant-segment primers and UMIs. TCRdb re-called the 5' RACE reads with MiXCR, one entry per CDR3 protein. The repertoire holds 450,000 or so distinct CDR3 sequences, with roughly 23% as singletons. General study results and limits: A balance of CD4 and CD8 characterized clones contracting day 15 to 85, whereas later expanders leaned CD4+.

Losses at the gene ends were 2 bases for V and 8 bases for J; bases not matched to a gene: 10. The germline V gene has CDR1 SGHTA and CDR2 FQGNSA. This CDR3 spans 16 amino acids. This TCR was recovered from an adult woman who had mild COVID-19 (a few samples of this study predate the infection). Cell type and time point are not known. The chain links TRBV7-2 to TRBJ2-1; 9 nucleotides align to TRBD2. The sample taken for sequencing was PBMCs or a T cell subset sorted from them (not recorded which). CDR3 loop: CASSLNGLAGRDEQFF. CDR3 sequence (DNA): TGTGCCAGCAGCTTAAATGGTCTAGCGGGAAGGGATGAGCAGTTCTTC.